This T cell receptor beta chain came from a study of blood T cell repertoires in COVID-19. Notes on this clone: Compared with germline, one end of the junction differs, possibly owing to a read error.

Sequencing used immunoSEQ multiplex PCR; TCRdb keeps in-frame clones, though not all of them. Of about 230,000 clones in the sample, about nine tenths were seen once. Cohorts were assigned according to the clinical history that participants reported. Sequencing was performed on PBMCs or T cells enriched from blood (not recorded which). This clonotype was obtained from a woman aged 25 to 45 with acute COVID-19.

The CDR3 nucleotides read TGTGCCAGCACTGAAGGCCAGGGTAACACTGAAGCTTTCTTT. As protein: CASTEGQGNTEAFF. The chain joins TRBV2 to TRBJ1-1; TRBD1 might be the D (5 bases). The germline V gene has CDR1 SNHLY and CDR2 FYNNEI. The length of the CDR3 is 14 residues.